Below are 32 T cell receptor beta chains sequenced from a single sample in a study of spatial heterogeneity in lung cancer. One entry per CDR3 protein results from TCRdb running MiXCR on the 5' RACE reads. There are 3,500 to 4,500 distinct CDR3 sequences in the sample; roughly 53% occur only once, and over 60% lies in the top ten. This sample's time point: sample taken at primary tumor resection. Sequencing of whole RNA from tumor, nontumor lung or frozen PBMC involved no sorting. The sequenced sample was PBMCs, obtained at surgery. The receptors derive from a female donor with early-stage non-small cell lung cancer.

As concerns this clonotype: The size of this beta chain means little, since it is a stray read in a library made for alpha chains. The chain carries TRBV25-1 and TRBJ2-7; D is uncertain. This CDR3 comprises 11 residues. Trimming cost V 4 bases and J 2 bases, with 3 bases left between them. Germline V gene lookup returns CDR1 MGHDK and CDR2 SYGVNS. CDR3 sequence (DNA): TGTGCCAGCAGTGGAGCCTACGAGCAGTACTTC. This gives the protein CASSGAYEQYF.

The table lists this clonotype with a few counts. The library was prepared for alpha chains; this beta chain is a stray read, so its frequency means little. In DNA form, the CDR3 reads TGTGCCAGCAGTTTTGAGCCAAAATACAATGAGCAGTTCTTC. It translates to CASSFEPKYNEQFF. The chain employs TRBV27 and TRBJ2-1; D gene uncertain. Trimming took 3 bases from V and 4 from J, leaving 10 bases between them. The CDR3 sequence is 14 residues long. CDR1 and CDR2 (germline): MNHEY, SMNVEV (reference sequence).

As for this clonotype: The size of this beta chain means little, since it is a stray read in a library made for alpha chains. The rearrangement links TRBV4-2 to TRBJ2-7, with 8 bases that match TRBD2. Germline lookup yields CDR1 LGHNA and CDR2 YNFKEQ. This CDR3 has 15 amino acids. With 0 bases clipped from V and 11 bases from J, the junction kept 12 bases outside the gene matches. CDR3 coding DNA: TGTGCCAGCAGCCAAGATTGGGAATCACGGGAGGGGAAGTACTTC. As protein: CASSQDWESREGKYF.

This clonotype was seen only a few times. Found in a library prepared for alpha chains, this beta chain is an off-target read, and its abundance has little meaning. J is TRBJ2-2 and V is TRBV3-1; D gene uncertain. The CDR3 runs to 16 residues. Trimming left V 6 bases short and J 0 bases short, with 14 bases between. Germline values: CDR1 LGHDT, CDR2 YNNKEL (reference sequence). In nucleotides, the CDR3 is TGTGCCAGCAGAACCGACTCGTTCGCGAACACCGGGGAGCTGTTTTTT. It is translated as CASRTDSFANTGELFF.

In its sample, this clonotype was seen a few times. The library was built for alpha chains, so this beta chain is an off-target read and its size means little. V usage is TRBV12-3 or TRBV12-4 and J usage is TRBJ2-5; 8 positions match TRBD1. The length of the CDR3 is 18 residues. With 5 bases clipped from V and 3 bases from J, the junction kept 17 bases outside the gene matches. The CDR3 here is CASSKGTLGQGAKETQYF. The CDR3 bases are TGTGCCAGCAGTAAGGGAACCCTTGGGCAGGGGGCTAAAGAGACCCAGTACTTC.

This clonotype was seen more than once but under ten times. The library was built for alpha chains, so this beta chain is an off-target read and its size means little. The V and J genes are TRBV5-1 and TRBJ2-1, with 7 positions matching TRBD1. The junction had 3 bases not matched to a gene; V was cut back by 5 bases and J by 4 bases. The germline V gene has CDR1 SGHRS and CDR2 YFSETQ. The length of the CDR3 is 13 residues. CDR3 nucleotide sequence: TGCGCCAGCAGTCTACAGGGGTACAATGAGCAGTTCTTC. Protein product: CASSLQGYNEQFF.

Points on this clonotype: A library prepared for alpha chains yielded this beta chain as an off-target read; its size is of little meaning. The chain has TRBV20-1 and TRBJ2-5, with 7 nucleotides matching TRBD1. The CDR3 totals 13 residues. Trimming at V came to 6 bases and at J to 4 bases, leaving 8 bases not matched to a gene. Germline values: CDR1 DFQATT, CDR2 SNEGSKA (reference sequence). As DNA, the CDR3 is TGCAGTGCGGTGAGACAGGGTAGAGAGACCCAGTACTTC. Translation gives CSAVRQGRETQYF.

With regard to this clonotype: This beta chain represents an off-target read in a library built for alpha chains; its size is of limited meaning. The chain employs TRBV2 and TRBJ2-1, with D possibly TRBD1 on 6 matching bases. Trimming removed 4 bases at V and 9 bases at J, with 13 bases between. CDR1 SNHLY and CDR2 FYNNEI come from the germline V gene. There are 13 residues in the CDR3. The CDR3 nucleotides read TGTGCCAGCAGTGTAGTCCGGACAGCTGAGCAGTTCTTC. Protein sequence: CASSVVRTAEQFF.

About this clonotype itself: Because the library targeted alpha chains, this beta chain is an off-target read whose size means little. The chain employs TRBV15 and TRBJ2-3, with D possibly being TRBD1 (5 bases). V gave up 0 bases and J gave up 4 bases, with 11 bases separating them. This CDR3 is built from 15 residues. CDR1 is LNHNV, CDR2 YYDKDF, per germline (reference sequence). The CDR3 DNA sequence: TGTGCCACCAGCAGAGATAGTGGGGCGCCAGATACGCAGTATTTT. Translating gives CATSRDSGAPDTQYF.

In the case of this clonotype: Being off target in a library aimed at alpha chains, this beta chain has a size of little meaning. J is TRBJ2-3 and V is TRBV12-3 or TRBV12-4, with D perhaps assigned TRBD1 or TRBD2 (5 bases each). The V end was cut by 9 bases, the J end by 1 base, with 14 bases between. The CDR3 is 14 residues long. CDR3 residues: CASTPGPGTDTQYF. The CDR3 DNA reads TGTGCCAGTACCCCGGGACCCGGCACAGATACGCAGTATTTT.

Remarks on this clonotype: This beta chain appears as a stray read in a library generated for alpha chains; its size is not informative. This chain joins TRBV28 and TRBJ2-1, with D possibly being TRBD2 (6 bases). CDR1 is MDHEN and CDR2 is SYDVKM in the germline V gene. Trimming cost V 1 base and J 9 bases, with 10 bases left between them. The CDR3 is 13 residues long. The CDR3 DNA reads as TGTGCCAGCAGTTTATTAGTCGGGGGTGAGCAGTTCTTC. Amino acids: CASSLLVGGEQFF.

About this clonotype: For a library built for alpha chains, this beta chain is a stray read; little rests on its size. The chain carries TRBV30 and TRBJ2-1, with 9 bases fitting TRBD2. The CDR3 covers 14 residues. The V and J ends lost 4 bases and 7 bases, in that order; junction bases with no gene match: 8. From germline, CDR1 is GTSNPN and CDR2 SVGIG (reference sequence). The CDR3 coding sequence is TGTGCCTGGAAAAGGGCGGGAGGGTTGAATGAGCAGTTCTTC. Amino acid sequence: CAWKRAGGLNEQFF.

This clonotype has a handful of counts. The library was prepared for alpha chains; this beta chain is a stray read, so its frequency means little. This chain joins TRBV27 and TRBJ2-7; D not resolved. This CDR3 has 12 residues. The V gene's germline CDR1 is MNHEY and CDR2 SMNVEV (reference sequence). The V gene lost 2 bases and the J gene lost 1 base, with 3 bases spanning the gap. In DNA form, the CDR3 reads TGTGCCAGCAGTTTACCATCCTACGAGCAGTACGTC. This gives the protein CASSLPSYEQYV.

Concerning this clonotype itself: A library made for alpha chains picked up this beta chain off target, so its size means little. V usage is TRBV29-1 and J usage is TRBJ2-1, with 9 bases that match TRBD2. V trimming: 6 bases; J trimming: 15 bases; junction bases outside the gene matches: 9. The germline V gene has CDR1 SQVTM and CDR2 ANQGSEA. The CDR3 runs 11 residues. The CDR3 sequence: CSVNGAGGLFF. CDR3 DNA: TGCAGCGTAAACGGGGCGGGAGGGCTGTTCTTC.

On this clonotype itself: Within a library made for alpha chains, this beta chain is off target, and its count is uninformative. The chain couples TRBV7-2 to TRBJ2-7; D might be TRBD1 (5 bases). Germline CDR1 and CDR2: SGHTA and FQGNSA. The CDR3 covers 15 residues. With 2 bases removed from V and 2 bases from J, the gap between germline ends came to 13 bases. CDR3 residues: CASSLRADSPYEQYF. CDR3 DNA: TGTGCCAGCAGCTTACGAGCAGACAGCCCCTACGAGCAGTACTTC.

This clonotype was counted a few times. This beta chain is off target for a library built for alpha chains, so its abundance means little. CDR3 sequence reads: CASRGSGANVLTF. CDR3 bases: TGTGCCAGTAGAGGAAGTGGCGCCAACGTCCTGACTTTC. J is TRBJ2-6 and V is TRBV19; D remains ambiguous. Trimming shortened V by 6 bases and J by 7 bases, and 10 bases separated the two germline ends. Germline V gives CDR1 LNHDA, CDR2 SQIVND (reference sequence). CDR3 size: 13 residues.

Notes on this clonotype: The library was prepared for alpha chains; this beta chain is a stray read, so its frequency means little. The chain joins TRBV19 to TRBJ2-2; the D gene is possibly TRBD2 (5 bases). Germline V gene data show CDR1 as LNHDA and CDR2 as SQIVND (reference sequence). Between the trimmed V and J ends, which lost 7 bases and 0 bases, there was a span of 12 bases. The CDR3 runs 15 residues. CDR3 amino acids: CASTKDGANTGELFF. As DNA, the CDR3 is TGTGCCAGTACTAAGGACGGGGCGAACACCGGGGAGCTGTTTTTT.

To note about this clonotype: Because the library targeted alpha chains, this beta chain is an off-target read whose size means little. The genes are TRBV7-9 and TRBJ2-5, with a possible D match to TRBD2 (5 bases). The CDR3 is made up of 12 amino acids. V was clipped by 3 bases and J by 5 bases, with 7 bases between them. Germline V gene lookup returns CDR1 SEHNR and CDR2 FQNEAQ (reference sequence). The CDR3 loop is CASSFSVETQYF. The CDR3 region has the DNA TGTGCCAGCAGCTTTAGCGTCGAGACCCAGTACTTC.

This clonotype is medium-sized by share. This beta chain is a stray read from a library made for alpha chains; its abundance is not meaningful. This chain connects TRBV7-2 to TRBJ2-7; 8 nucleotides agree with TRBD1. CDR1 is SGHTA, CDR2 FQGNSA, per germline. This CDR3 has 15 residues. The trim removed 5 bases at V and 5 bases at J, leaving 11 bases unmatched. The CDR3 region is CASSPQTGESHEQYF. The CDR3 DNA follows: TGTGCCAGCAGCCCACAGACAGGGGAGAGCCACGAGCAGTACTTC. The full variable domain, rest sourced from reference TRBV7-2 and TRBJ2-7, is GAGVSQSPSNKVTEKGKDVELRCDPISGHTALYWYRQSLGQGLEFLIYFQGNSAPDKSGLPSDRFSAERTGGSVSTLTIQRTQQEDSAVYLCASSPQTGESHEQYFGPGTRLTVT.

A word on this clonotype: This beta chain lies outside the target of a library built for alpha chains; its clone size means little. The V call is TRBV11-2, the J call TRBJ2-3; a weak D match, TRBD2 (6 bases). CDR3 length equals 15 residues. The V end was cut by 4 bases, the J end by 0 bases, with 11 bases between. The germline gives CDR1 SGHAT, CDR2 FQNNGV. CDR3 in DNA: TGTGCCAGCAGCTCGGGACTGACTAGCACAGATACGCAGTATTTT. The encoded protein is CASSSGLTSTDTQYF.

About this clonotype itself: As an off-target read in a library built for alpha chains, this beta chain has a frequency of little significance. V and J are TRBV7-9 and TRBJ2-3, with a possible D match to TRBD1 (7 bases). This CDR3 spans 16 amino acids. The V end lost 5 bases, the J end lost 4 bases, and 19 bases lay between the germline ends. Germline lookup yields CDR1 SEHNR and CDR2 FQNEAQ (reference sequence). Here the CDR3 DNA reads TGTGCCAGCAGCCCCCCGACAGGGAGGATAGCAGATACGCAGTATTTT. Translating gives CASSPPTGRIADTQYF.

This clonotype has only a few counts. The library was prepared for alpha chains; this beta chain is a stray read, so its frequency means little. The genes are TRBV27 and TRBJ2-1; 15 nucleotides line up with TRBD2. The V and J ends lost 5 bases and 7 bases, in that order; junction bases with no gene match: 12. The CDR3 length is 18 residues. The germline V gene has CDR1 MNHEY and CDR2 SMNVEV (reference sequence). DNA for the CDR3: TGTGCCAGCAGTCGACCTCCCGGGACTAGCGGGAGGATTAATGAGCAGTTCTTC. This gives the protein CASSRPPGTSGRINEQFF.

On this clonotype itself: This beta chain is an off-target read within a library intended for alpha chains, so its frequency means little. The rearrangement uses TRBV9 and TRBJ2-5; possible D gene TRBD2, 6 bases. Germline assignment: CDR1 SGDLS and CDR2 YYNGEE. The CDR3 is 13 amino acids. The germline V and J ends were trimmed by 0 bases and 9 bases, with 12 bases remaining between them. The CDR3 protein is CASSVEDRDSQYF. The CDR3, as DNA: TGTGCCAGCAGCGTAGAAGACCGGGACTCCCAGTACTTC.

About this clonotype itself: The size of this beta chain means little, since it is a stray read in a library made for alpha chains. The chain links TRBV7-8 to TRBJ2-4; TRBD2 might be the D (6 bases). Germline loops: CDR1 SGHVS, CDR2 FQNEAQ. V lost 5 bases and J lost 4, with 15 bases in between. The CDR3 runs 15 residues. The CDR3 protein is CASSPALGGKNIQYF. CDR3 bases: TGTGCCAGCAGCCCCGCCCTTGGAGGGAAAAACATTCAGTACTTC.

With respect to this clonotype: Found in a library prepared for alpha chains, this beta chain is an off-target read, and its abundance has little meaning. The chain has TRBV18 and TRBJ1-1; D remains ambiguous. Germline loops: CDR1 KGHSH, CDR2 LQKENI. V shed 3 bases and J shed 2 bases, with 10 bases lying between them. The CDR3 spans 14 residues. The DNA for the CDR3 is TGTGCCAGCTCACCCCAATCAGCTAACACTGAAGCTTTCTTT. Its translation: CASSPQSANTEAFF.

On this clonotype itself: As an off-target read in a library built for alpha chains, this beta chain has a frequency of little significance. CDR3 bases: TGTGCCAGCAGCCTGCAATCGAACTCCTACGAGCAGTACTTC. Translated, it gives CASSLQSNSYEQYF. J is TRBJ2-7 and V is TRBV7-2, with D hard to call. Germline V gene sequence: CDR1 SGHTA, CDR2 FQGNSA. The CDR3 is 14 residues long. V was clipped by 5 bases and J by 0 bases, with 11 bases between them.

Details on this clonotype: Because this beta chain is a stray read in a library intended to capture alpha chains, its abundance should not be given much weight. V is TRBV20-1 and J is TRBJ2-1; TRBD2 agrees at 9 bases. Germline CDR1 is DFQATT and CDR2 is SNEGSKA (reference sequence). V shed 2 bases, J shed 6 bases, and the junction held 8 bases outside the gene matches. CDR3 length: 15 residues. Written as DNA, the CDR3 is TGCAGTGCTAGACTCCGGCTAGCGGGACTCAATGAGCAGTTCTTC. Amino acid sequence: CSARLRLAGLNEQFF.

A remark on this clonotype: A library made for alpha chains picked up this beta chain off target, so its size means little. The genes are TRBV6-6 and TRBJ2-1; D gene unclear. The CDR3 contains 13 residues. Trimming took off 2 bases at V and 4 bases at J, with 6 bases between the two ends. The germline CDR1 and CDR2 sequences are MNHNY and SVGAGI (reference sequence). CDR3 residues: CASSYGQYNEQFF. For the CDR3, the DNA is TGTGCCAGCAGTTACGGCCAGTACAATGAGCAGTTCTTC.

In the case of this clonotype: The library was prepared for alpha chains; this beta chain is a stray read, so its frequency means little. This CDR3 reads CASSWGETQYF. CDR3 in DNA: TGTGCCAGCAGCTGGGGGGAGACCCAGTACTTC. This sequence joins TRBV11-2 and TRBJ2-5, with D perhaps being TRBD1 or TRBD2 (5 bases each). Per the germline V gene, CDR1 is SGHAT and CDR2 is FQNNGV. The length of the CDR3 is 11 residues. V lost 4 bases and J 5 bases, leaving 5 bases between the germline ends.

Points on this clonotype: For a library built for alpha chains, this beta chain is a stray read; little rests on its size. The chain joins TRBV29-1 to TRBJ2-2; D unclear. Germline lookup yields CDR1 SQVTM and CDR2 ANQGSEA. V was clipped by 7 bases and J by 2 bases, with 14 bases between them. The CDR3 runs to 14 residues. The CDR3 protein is CSATKPDNTGELFF. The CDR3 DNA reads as TGCAGCGCTACTAAACCAGACAACACCGGGGAGCTGTTTTTT.

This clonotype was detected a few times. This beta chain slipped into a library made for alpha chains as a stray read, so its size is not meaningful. CDR3 nucleotide sequence: TGTGCCAGCAGCTTGACAGGGCTTAATAAGAATGAGCAGTTCTTC. This codes for CASSLTGLNKNEQFF. The genes are TRBV7-9 and TRBJ2-1, with 7 bases aligning to TRBD1. Germline values: CDR1 SEHNR, CDR2 FQNEAQ (reference sequence). V lost 3 bases and J lost 7; bases outside the gene matches: 9. The CDR3 length is 15 residues.

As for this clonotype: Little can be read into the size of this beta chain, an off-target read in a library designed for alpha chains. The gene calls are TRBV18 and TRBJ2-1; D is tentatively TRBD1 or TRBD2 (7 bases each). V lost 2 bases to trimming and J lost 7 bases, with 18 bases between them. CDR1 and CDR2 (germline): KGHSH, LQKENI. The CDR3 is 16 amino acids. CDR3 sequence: CASSPVGEGASNEQFF. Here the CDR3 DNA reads TGTGCCAGCTCACCAGTCGGGGAGGGGGCGTCGAATGAGCAGTTCTTC. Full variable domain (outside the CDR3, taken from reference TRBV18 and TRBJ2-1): NAGVMQNPRHLVRRRGQEARLRCSPMKGHSHVYWYRQLPEEGLKFMVYLQKENIIDESGMPKERFSAEFPKEGPSILRIQQVVRGDSAAYFCASSPVGEGASNEQFFGPGTRLTVL.